This TCR beta chain comes out of a study of cytomegalovirus exposure and HLA in healthy donors (dated by TCRdb to about 2017). Concerning the study at large: According to an earlier analysis of a few hundred of the donors, about 180 million T cells yielded roughly 100 million unique TCR beta sequences and approximately 300 Gb of sequence data. Roughly 300 gigabases of sequencing data and approximately 80 million unique TCR sequences were included in an early release covering 550 to 650 HLA-typed donors. Among the roughly 370 genotyped donors, more than 70% belonged to the genetic ancestry cluster associated with self-reported Caucasian donors. The study aimed to test whether cataloging public T cell receptors could reveal signatures of past pathogen exposure. The study profiled the T cell repertoires of 500 to 800 subjects by immunosequencing and related them to cytomegalovirus serostatus. Along with the approximately 620-subject first cohort, a separate validation cohort of around 120 different subjects was used. The study combined high-throughput TCR immunosequencing, statistical association of individual TCRs with disease status, and machine learning to predict cytomegalovirus infection status. In a later analysis, previously published TCR beta repertoires from fewer than 750 donors were re-analyzed and high-resolution HLA genotyping was added so that TCR occurrence patterns could be studied. The later analysis used no new phenotypic data to find candidate immune exposures, relying instead on TCR beta sequences and their occurrence across donors. To decide whether each TCR beta V gene segment behaved as functional or pseudogenic, an earlier analysis of over 500 of the donors relied on high-throughput TCR beta sequencing. Donor age, sex, ethnicity and CMV serostatus were compiled alongside the repertoire data. A later genetic analysis took genome-wide SNP genotypes for about three fifths of the roughly 670 donors and used that subset as a discovery cohort. Every discovery cohort repertoire had been produced on one sequencing platform. Class I and class II HLA loci were covered by the typing at four-digit resolution. The number of typed donors differed by locus: roughly 629-640 for A, B, C, DRB1 and DQB1; some 500 for DQA1; approximately 610 for DPA1; and around 490 for DPB1. A few DR-DQ haplotypes were treated as single units for association and clustering because of strong linkage in the cohort. Among under 450 genotyped donors of the cohort, an average of about 240,000 unique TCR beta nucleotide sequences were sequenced per donor, 15% to 20% of them non-productive. General study outcomes and caveats: In a later analysis, 16,951 TCR beta sequences were associated with specific HLA alleles at a false discovery rate of 0.05. A later genetic analysis reported fewer N-insertions in productive TCRs among donors in an Asian-associated ancestry cluster than the approximately 670-donor mean. Linkage disequilibrium might explain the correlated functional status among segregating V segments, but an unknown experimental factor could not be excluded. Most TCR sequences were observed very rarely across donors, whereas some public TCRs were present in many individuals. An earlier analysis of around 500 of the donors showed that most TCR beta V segments appeared in productive rearrangements either about 87% or about 30% of the time, which broadly matched IMGT annotations. A later analysis found that most CMV-associated TCR beta chains appeared HLA-restricted, with HLA associations seemingly driven largely by CMV exposure. Roughly uniform sequencing depth across donors was assumed in presence/absence analyses, although this assumption may not hold. In both the original and validation cohorts, the classifier was reported to diagnose cytomegalovirus status with high specificity and sensitivity. The study gave a list of 150 to 200 TCR beta chains associated with cytomegalovirus. In vitro tests confirmed that a few of the cytomegalovirus-associated TCR beta chains recognize cytomegalovirus antigens. A later analysis found that TCR association rates varied across HLA loci, with DRB1 alleles showing the most associated TCRs and HLA-C alleles the fewest. Compared with equally common non-associated chains, HLA-associated TCR beta chains in a later analysis were more clonally expanded and had lower generation probabilities. Some IMGT-functional V segments, including TRBV6-2 and TRBV6-3, could not be told apart with the 87-base-pair reads, so those segments were excluded. Because counts were too low, about 18 rarely observed V segments, including chromosome 9 orphons, were left out of the earlier analysis of some 640 of the donors. A group of highly shared sequence variants was considered likely to be a technical artifact of the sequencing pipeline. Because HLA typing was unavailable for some donors at each locus, only the typed subset was used in association tests. This cohort had only TCR beta chains sequenced, and the lack of alpha or paired-chain data limited which features could be detected. It was suggested by the authors that the approach could potentially be generalized to other disease states and immunological phenotypes. The only immune exposure information available for the cohort was CMV serostatus. When HLA alleles, especially DR and DQ, strongly co-occurred, attributing TCR associations to individual alleles was difficult. A later analysis reported that several top co-occurrence clusters appeared linked to parvovirus B19, influenza, CMV and Epstein-Barr virus. A later genetic analysis associated a missense DCLRE1C variant with V-gene and J-gene trimming of TCR beta chains, and an independent cohort replicated the association. A further reported finding was that TCR beta sequences accurately predicted the HLA-A and HLA-B alleles for most subjects in the first cohort.

Reading from cysteine to phenylalanine, the CDR3 counts 14 amino acids. Just the 42-base CDR3 DNA is kept, in frame starting at base 1. The V end loses 0 bases and the J end loses 8 bases, and a stretch of 10 bases separates them. The germline V gene supplies CDR1 LGHNA and CDR2 YSLEER. Library method: the immunoSEQ multiplex PCR assay. For the multiplex PCR, a mixture combining 60 forward primers for TCR Vbeta segments and 13 reverse primers for TCR Jbeta segments was used. Amplification of the CDR3 region of rearranged TCR beta genes was performed with a multiplex PCR assay on genomic DNA. The Illumina HiSeq System was used to sequence the amplified TCR beta libraries as 87-base-pair reads. On the study's bioinformatics: A later analysis tallied around 87 million unique TCR beta chains across the 650 to 750 repertoires, and around 10 million of those chains were shared by two or more donors. A nearest-neighbor algorithm error-corrected the raw reads and collapsed the reads into unique sequences, merging closely related sequences to remove PCR and sequencing errors. V, D and J gene segments were assigned by aligning CDR3 sequences to IMGT reference sequences. For a sequence to be retained, a match of at least six nucleotides to both a V gene segment and a J gene segment was required. Rearrangements were called productive when the CDR3 lacked stop codons and stayed in frame with V and J; all others were non-productive. CDR3 was defined according to IMGT convention as the region running from the second conserved V-encoded cysteine to the conserved J-encoded phenylalanine. Sequences without an unambiguous match to a single V gene segment were excluded from the earlier analysis of about 630 of the donors. In an earlier analysis of some 590 of the donors, a V segment was called functional when productive rearrangements were above 56.7%, and segregating when the standard deviation between donors exceeded 5%. A statistical classification framework was built for diagnosing cytomegalovirus status from the catalog of TCR beta chain sequences. In a later analysis, V and J genes were assigned by comparing TCR nucleotide sequences against IMGT/GENE-DB human TR gene sequences. A later analysis assigned CDR3 sequences and most-parsimonious VDJ recombination scenarios with the TCRdist pipeline. In a later analysis, every TCR beta chain was defined by the combination of its CDR3 amino acid sequence and its V-gene family, and reads without a unique V-gene family were dropped. As a way to deal with suspected cross-contamination and a sequencing artifact, a later analysis dropped 450 to 600 nucleotide sequences that were highly shared and had low generation probability. A later analysis calculated a clonal expansion index for each public chain from normalized within-repertoire ranks of inferred template counts. A later analysis computed generation probabilities with a VDJ recombination model fitted to out-of-frame rearrangements, and checked the results against IGoR. In a later analysis, TCR-TCR, TCR-HLA and TCR-CMV co-occurrence was scored with hypergeometric tests, and a repertoire-size bias correction was applied to TCR pairs. To estimate false discovery rates, a later analysis permuted the HLA or CMV assignments 20 times. In a later analysis, co-occurring TCRs were grouped using DBSCAN, and TCRdist sequence similarity was added for clustering within HLA-allele-positive subsets. Repertoires with fewer than 30,000 or more than 120,000 public chains, plus five repertoires with anomalous nucleotide sharing, were excluded from co-occurrence clustering. TCRdb's version of the immuneACCESS table is confined to in-frame rearrangements and falls short of the full clone set. An unresolved V gene accounts for under half of the shortfall where checked; the remainder is of unknown origin. The V and J calls and the clone size are those of that table, but D and trimming were determined from the DNA. The table for this sample lists 130,000 to 150,000 clones; approximately 78% of them were counted only once. The top ten clonotypes cover 2% to 2.5% of the sample.

Concerning this clone: Its antigen target is currently unknown. No much larger clonotype is one base removed from it; base qualities were not supplied.

The cohort was made up of about 670 healthy bone marrow donors. At the time of sampling, all cohort members were nominally healthy, though unrecorded immune exposures were likely present. The donor tested CMV seropositive and was one of the 289 seropositive cohort members. A peripheral blood sample was provided by each donor, and peripheral blood mononuclear cells were used for TCR beta sequencing. Genomic DNA was extracted from the blood cell samples with the Qiagen DNeasy Blood Extraction Kit. The sequence came from a woman aged 18-35 years in good health and CMV-seropositive. Source material: PBMCs. The sequence is built from TRBV4-3 and TRBJ1-4; possibly the D gene is TRBD1, per 5 matching bases. The CDR3 loop reads CASSQEARGEKLFF. The sequenced DNA is TGCGCCAGCAGCCAAGAGGCCCGGGGGGAAAAACTGTTTTTT.